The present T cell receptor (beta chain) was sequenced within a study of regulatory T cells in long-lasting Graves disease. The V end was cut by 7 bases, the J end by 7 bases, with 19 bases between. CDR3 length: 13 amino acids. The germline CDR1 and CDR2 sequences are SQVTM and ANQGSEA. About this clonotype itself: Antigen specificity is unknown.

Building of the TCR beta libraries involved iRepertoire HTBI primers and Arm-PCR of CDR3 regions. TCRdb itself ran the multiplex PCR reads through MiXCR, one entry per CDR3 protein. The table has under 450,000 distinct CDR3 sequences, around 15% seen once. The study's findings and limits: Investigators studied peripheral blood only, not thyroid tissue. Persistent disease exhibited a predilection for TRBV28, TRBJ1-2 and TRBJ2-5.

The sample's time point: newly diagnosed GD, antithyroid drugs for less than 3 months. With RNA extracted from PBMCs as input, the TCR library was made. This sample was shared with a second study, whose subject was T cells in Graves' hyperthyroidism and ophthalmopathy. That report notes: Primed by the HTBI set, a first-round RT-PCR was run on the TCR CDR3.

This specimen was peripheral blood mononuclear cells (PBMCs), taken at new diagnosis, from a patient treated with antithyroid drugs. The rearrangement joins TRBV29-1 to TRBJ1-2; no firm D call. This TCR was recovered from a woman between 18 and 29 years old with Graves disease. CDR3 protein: CSADEGGRPGYTF. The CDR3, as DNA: TGCAGCGCCGACGAGGGCGGACGCCCTGGCTACACCTTC.